This TCR beta chain was profiled in a study of control samples from healthy donors and cancer patients. With 2 bases removed from V and 5 bases from J, the gap between germline ends came to 13 bases. CDR1 is SGHRS and CDR2 is YFSETQ in the germline V gene. The CDR3 is 14 amino acids. Assay: immunoSEQ multiplex PCR; the TCRdb copy retains only in-frame clones and omits some. The sample consists of 100,000 to 150,000 clones, over 75% of them appearing once. Sequencing was carried out using blood. The source of this sequence is a man between 18 and 35 years old in good health. The chain links TRBV5-1 to TRBJ2-5; the D call may be TRBD1 or TRBD2 (5 bases each). The CDR3 DNA reads TGCGCCAGCAGCTTCAGACCGTGGGGGGAGACCCAGTACTTC. It translates to CASSFRPWGETQYF. The whole variable domain, filled in from reference TRBV5-1 and TRBJ2-5, reads KAGVTQTPRYLIKTRGQQVTLSCSPISGHRSVSWYQQTPGQGLQFLFEYFSETQRNKGNFPGRFSGRQFSNSRSEMNVSTLELGDSALYLCASSFRPWGETQYFGPGTRLLVL.